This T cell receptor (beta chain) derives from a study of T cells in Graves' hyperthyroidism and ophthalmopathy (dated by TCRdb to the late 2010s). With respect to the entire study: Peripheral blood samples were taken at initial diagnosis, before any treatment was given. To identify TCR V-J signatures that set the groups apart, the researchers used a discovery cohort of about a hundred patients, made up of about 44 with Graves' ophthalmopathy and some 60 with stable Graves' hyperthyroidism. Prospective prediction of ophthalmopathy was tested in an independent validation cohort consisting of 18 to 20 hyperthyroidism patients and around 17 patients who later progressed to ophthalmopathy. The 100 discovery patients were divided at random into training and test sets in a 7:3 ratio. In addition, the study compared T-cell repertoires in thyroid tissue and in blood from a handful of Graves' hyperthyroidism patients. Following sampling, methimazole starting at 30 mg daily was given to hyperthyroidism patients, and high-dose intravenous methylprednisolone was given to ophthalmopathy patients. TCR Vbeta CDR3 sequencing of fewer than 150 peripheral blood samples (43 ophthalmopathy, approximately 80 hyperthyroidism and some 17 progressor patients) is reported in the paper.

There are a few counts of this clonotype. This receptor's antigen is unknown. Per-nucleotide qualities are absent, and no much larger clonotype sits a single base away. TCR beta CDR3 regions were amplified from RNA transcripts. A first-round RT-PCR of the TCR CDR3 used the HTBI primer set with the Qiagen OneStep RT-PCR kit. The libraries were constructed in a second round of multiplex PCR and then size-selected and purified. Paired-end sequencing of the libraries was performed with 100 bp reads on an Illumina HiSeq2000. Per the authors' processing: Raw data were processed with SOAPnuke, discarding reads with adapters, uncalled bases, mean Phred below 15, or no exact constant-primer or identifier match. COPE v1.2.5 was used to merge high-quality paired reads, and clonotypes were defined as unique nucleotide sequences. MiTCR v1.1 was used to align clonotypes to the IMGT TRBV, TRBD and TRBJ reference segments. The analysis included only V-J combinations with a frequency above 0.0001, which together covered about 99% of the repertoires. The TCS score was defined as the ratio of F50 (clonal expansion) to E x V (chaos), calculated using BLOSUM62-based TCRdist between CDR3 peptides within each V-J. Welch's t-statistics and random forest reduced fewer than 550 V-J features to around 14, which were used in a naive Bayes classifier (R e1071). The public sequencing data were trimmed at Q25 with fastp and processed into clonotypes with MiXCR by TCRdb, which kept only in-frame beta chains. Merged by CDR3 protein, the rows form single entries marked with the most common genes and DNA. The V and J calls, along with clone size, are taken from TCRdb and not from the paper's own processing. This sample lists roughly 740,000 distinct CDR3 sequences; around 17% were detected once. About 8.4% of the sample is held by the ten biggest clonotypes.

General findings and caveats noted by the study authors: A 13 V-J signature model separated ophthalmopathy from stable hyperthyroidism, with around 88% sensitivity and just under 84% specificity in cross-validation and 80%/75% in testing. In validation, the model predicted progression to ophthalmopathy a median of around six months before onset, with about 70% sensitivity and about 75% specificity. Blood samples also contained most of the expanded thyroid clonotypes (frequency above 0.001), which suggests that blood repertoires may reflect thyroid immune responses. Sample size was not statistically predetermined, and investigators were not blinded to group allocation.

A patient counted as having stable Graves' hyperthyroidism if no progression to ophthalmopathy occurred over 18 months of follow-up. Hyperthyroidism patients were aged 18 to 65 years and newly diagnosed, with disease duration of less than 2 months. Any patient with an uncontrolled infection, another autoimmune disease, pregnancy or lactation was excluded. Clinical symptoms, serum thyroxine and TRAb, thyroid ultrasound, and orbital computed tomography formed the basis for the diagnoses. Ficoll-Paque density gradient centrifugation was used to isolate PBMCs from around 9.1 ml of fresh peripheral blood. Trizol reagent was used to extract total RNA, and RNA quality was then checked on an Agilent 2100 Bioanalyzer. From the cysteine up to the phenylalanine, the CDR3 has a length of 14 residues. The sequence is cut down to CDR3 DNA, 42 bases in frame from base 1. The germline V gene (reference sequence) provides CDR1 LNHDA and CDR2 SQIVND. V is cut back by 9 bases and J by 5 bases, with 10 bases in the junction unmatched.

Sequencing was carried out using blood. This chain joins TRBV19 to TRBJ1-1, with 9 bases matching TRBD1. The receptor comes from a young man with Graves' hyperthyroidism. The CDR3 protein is CASEPGQGKTEAFF. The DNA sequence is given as TGTGCCAGCGAACCCGGACAGGGGAAGACTGAAGCTTTCTTT.